The rows below give T cell receptor beta chains drawn from one sample of a study of T cells in localized non-small cell lung cancer. This table comes from immunoSEQ multiplex PCR, and its TCRdb copy is limited to in-frame clones, with some not included. The table shows over 30,000 clones, with over 80% occurring only once. The material sequenced was peripheral blood, taken before any cancer treatment. The receptors here all came from a woman aged 35 to 70 with stage I lung adenocarcinoma. The CDR3 runs from the conserved cysteine through the conserved F or W. D genes are given only for firm matches. Some rows mark clone size as missing; the rest say once, few, many or name a class of expanded clone.

clone_size	v_call	d_call	j_call	cdr3_nt	cdr3_aa
-	TRBV28	TRBD1	TRBJ2-3	TGTGCCAGCAGTAACAGGGGGGGCACAGATACGCAGTATTTT	CASSNRGGTDTQYF
-	TRBV28	TRBD1	TRBJ2-5	TGTGCCAGCAGTTTATCCCCCGGACAGGGTAGGATTCGGGAGACCCAGTACTTC	CASSLSPGQGRIRETQYF
-	TRBV6-6	-	TRBJ2-7	TGTGCCAGCAGTTACCTACCGACAGGTCGGGACGAGCAGTACTTC	CASSYLPTGRDEQYF
once	TRBV5-1	TRBD2	TRBJ2-7	TGCGCCAGCAGCTCAGGGTGGGAGGGCCCGCAGGAGCAGTACTTC	CASSSGWEGPQEQYF
few	TRBV7-9	-	TRBJ2-7	TGTGCCAGCAGGGGAAACGCTCGCAACGAGCAGTACTTC	CASRGNARNEQYF
-	TRBV11-2	TRBD1	TRBJ2-7	TGTGCCAGCAAGAAAGGGACAGGGTTTTCCTACGAGCAGTACTTC	CASKKGTGFSYEQYF
-	TRBV28	-	TRBJ1-2	TGTGCCAGCAGTCTGGGGTGGACGATTAACTATGGCTACACCTTC	CASSLGWTINYGYTF
once	TRBV5-1	TRBD2	TRBJ2-5	TGCGCCAGCAGCTTGGGACTAGCGGGAGTTGGGACCCAGTACTTC	CASSLGLAGVGTQYF
-	TRBV2	-	TRBJ2-1	TGTGCCAGCAGTGAAACCAGGAGTCGGAATGAGCAGTTCTTC	CASSETRSRNEQFF
-	TRBV5-1	-	TRBJ2-6	TGCGCCAGCAGCTTGGCCGGAGAGCCCCCCAACGTCCTGACTTTC	CASSLAGEPPNVLTF